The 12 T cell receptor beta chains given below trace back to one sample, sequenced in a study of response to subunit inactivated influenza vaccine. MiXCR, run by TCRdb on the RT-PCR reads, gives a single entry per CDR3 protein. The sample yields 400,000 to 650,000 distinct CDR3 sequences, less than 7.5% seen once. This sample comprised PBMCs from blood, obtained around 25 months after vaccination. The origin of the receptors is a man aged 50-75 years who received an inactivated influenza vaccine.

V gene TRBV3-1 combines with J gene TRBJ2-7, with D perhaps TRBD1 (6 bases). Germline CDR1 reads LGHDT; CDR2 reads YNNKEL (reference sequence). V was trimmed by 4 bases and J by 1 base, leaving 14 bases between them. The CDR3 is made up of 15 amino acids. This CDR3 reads CASSPSGARSYEQYF. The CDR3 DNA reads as TGTGCCAGCAGCCCGTCAGGGGCCAGGTCCTACGAGCAGTACTTC.

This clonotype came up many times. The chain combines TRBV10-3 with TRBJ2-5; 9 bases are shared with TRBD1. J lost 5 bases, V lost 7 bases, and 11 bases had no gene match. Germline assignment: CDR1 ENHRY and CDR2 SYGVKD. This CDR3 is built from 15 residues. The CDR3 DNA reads TGTGCCATCAACATGAAACAGGGGGCTAGGGAGACCCAGTACTTC. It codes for CAINMKQGARETQYF.

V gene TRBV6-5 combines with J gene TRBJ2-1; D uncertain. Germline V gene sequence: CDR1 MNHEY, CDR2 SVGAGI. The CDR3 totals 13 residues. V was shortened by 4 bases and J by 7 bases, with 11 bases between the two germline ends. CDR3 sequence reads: CASSFTAKNEQFF. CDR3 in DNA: TGTGCCAGCAGTTTTACAGCGAAGAATGAGCAGTTCTTC.

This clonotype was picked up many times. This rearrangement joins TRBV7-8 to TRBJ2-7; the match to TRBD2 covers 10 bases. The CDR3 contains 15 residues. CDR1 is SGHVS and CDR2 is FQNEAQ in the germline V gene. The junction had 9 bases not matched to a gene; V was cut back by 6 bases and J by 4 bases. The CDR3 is CASSPGLAVSYEQYF. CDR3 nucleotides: TGTGCCAGCAGTCCCGGACTAGCGGTATCGTACGAGCAGTACTTC.

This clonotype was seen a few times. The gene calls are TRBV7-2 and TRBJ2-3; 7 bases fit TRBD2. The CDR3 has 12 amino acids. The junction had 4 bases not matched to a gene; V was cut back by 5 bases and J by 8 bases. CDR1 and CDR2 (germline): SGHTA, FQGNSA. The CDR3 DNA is TGTGCCAGCAGCCGCAGGGAGGGTACGCAGTATTTT. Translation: CASSRREGTQYF.

The CDR3 coding sequence is TGTGCCAGCAGCGTATCGGGCCAAGAGACCCAGTACTTC. It is translated as CASSVSGQETQYF. This chain uses TRBV9 with TRBJ2-5; D unclear. The germline V gene has CDR1 SGDLS and CDR2 YYNGEE. V lost 1 base to trimming and J lost 1 base, with 5 bases between them. This CDR3 has 13 residues. Combining the CDR3 with reference TRBV9 and TRBJ2-5 gives the whole variable domain DSGVTQTPKHLITATGQRVTLRCSPRSGDLSVYWYQQSLDQGLQFLIQYYNGEERAKGNILERFSAQQFPDLHSELNLSSLELGDSALYFCASSVSGQETQYFGPGTRLLVL.

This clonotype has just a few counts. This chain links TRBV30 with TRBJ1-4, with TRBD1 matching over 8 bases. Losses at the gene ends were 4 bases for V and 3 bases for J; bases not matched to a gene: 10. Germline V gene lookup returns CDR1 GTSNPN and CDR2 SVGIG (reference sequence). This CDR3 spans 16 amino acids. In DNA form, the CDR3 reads TGTGCCTGGACCCCACAAAAGACAGGGGCTAATGAAAAACTGTTTTTT. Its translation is CAWTPQKTGANEKLFF.

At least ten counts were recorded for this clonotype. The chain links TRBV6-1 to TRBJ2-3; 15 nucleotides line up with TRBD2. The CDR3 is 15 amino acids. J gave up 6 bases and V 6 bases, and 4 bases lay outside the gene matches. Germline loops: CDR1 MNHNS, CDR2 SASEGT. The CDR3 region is CASRRTSGRGDTQYF. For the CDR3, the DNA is TGTGCCAGCAGGCGGACTAGCGGGAGGGGTGATACGCAGTATTTT.

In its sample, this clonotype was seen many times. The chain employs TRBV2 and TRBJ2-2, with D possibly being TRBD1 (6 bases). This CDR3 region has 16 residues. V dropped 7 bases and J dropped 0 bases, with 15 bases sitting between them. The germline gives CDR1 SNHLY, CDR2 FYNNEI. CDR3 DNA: TGTGCCAGCAAATCGGGGCGGACAGCGAACACCGGGGAGCTGTTTTTT. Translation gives CASKSGRTANTGELFF.

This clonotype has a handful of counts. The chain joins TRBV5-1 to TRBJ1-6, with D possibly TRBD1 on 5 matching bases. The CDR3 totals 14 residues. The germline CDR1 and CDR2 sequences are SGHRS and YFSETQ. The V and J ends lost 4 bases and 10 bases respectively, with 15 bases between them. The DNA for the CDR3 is TGCGCCAGCAGCCGCGGCAGGGATAGATCACCCCTCCACTTT. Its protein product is CASSRGRDRSPLHF.

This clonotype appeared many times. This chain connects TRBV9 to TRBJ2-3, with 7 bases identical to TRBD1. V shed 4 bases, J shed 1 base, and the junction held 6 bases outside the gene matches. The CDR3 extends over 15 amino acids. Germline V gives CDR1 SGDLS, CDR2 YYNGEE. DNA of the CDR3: TGTGCCAGCAGCCCGACAGGGAGCGGCACAGATACGCAGTATTTT. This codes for CASSPTGSGTDTQYF.

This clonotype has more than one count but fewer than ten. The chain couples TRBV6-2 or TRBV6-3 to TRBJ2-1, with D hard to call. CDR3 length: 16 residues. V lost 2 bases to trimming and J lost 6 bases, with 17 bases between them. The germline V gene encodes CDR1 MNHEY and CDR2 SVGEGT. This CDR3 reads CASSYLGQKQGNEQFF. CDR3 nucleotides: TGTGCCAGCAGTTACCTAGGTCAGAAGCAAGGCAATGAGCAGTTCTTC.